Shown below are 23 T cell receptor beta chains from a single sample sequenced in a study of blood T cell repertoires in COVID-19. Data came from immunoSEQ multiplex PCR; TCRdb stores just in-frame clones and leaves some out. Among about 59,000 clones listed, around 79% were seen once. The sequencing sample was made of peripheral blood. The receptors were sampled from a woman between 65 and 79 years old with acute or convalescent COVID-19.

In this sample, this clone turned up many times. J is TRBJ2-7 and V is TRBV14; 9 nucleotides line up with TRBD1. V gave up 0 bases and J gave up 6 bases; unmatched junction bases: 15. Germline V gene lookup returns CDR1 SGHDN and CDR2 FVKESK. CDR3 length equals 18 residues. CDR3 sequence: CASSQDKPKDRGDREQYV. The CDR3 DNA is TGTGCCAGCAGCCAAGATAAGCCCAAAGACAGGGGGGACCGCGAGCAGTACGTC.

V usage is TRBV18 and J usage is TRBJ2-5, with D uncertain. Trimming took off 6 bases at V and 5 bases at J, with 13 bases between the two ends. The germline CDR1 and CDR2 sequences are KGHSH and LQKENI. CDR3 length: 13 residues. The CDR3 DNA reads as TGTGCCAGCTCCCCAGCCTTCAGGGAGACCCAGTACTTC. Translating it yields CASSPAFRETQYF.

The chain is built from TRBV20-1 and TRBJ2-3; 8 nucleotides match TRBD2. CDR1 and CDR2 from the germline V gene are DFQATT and SNEGSKA (reference sequence). The junction had 8 bases not matched to a gene; V was cut back by 3 bases and J by 3 bases. The CDR3 runs to 15 residues. This CDR3 is CSASGLAAETDTQYF. Written as DNA, the CDR3 is TGCAGTGCTAGTGGACTAGCCGCTGAGACAGATACGCAGTATTTT.

The chain carries TRBV2 and TRBJ1-2; D is undetermined. CDR3 size: 15 residues. CDR1 is SNHLY, CDR2 FYNNEI, per germline. V was trimmed by 2 bases and J by 2 bases, leaving 12 bases between them. The CDR3 spells CASSEWAAPNYGYTF. Here the CDR3 DNA reads TGTGCCAGCAGTGAATGGGCCGCACCCAACTATGGCTACACCTTC.

The chain recombines TRBV12-5 with TRBJ2-3; D gene ambiguous. This CDR3 spans 12 amino acids. V shed 4 bases and J shed 5 bases, with 7 bases lying between them. Per germline, CDR1 LGHNT and CDR2 FRNRAP. CDR3 in amino acids: CASGSLVDTQYF. The CDR3 DNA sequence: TGTGCTAGTGGTTCCCTAGTAGATACGCAGTATTTT.

The genes are TRBV12-3 or TRBV12-4 and TRBJ1-1, with D perhaps matching TRBD1 (5 bases). The CDR3 sequence is 12 residues long. Trimming took off 1 base at V and 8 bases at J, with 8 bases between the two ends. The CDR3 loop is CASSLGRGEAFF. The CDR3, as DNA: TGTGCCAGCAGTTTAGGGCGGGGCGAAGCTTTCTTT.

The chain links TRBV2 to TRBJ1-2, with D uncertain. V gave up 5 bases and J gave up 2 bases, with 6 bases separating them. CDR3 length: 12 residues. The germline V gene encodes CDR1 SNHLY and CDR2 FYNNEI. In DNA form, the CDR3 reads TGTGCCAGCAGTCAGGAAAACTATGGCTACACCTTC. Amino acids: CASSQENYGYTF.

Within the sample, this clone is large. The V and J genes are TRBV13 and TRBJ2-7, with 9 bases fitting TRBD1. There are 16 residues in the CDR3. Per the germline V gene, CDR1 is PRHDT and CDR2 is FYEKMQ (reference sequence). V gave up 2 bases and J gave up 0 bases; unmatched junction bases: 5. The CDR3 reads CASSLRRTGASYEQYF. The DNA for the CDR3 is TGTGCCAGCAGCTTAAGGAGGACAGGGGCCTCCTACGAGCAGTACTTC.

The gene calls are TRBV19 and TRBJ1-5, with TRBD1 matching 9 bases. Unmatched junction bases numbered 16, after V lost 9 bases and J lost 7 bases. The length of the CDR3 is 16 residues. Germline V lookup: CDR1 LNHDA, CDR2 SQIVND (reference sequence). The CDR3 sequence: CASETPGQGQNQPQHF. In DNA, the CDR3 is TGTGCCAGCGAAACCCCGGGACAGGGACAGAACCAGCCCCAGCATTTT. The full variable domain, completed using reference TRBV19 and TRBJ1-5, is DGGITQSPKYLFRKEGQNVTLSCEQNLNHDAMYWYRQDPGQGLRLIYYSQIVNDFQKGDIAEGYSVSREKKESFPLTVTSAQKNPTAFYLCASETPGQGQNQPQHFGDGTRLSIL.

This clone has only one observation. V and J are TRBV5-6 and TRBJ2-7; 11 nucleotides line up with TRBD2. The germline V gene encodes CDR1 SGHDT and CDR2 YYEEEE. The V and J ends lost 4 bases and 6 bases, in that order; junction bases with no gene match: 9. The CDR3 loop spans 15 amino acids. Here the CDR3 DNA reads TGTGCCAGCAGCAGTAGCGGGGGGGCCCACGGCGAGCAGTACGTC. Translation: CASSSSGGAHGEQYV.

V gene TRBV6-5 combines with J gene TRBJ1-2; TRBD1 might be the D (6 bases). Trimming shortened V by 5 bases and J by 8 bases, and 15 bases separated the two germline ends. The germline V gene has CDR1 MNHEY and CDR2 SVGAGI. The length of the CDR3 is 13 residues. CDR3 coding DNA: TGTGCCAGCAGTAACTACAGGGATAGCGGCTACACCTTC. As protein: CASSNYRDSGYTF.

V gene TRBV19 combines with J gene TRBJ2-3; maybe TRBD1 (5 bases). V lost 4 bases and J lost 1, with 12 bases in between. Germline-derived CDR1 and CDR2 are LNHDA and SQIVND (reference sequence). This CDR3 has 15 amino acids. The CDR3 spells CASSRQLRGTDTQYF. CDR3 DNA sequence: TGTGCCAGTAGTAGACAGCTTAGGGGCACAGATACGCAGTATTTT. The full variable domain, with the rest looked up from reference TRBV19 and TRBJ2-3, is DGGITQSPKYLFRKEGQNVTLSCEQNLNHDAMYWYRQDPGQGLRLIYYSQIVNDFQKGDIAEGYSVSREKKESFPLTVTSAQKNPTAFYLCASSRQLRGTDTQYFGPGTRLTVL.

The chain recombines TRBV9 with TRBJ2-1, with D possibly matching TRBD1 (5 bases). The germline V gene encodes CDR1 SGDLS and CDR2 YYNGEE. The CDR3 is 12 residues long. V gave up 4 bases and J gave up 10 bases, with 12 bases separating them. The CDR3 coding sequence is TGTGCCAGCAGCCTCGCCAAGGGGGAGCAGTTCTTC. Protein sequence: CASSLAKGEQFF.

V gene TRBV19 combines with J gene TRBJ1-2; 7 bases map to TRBD1. J gave up 4 bases and V 11 bases, and 10 bases lay outside the gene matches. This CDR3 has 13 residues. Germline V gene sequence: CDR1 LNHDA, CDR2 SQIVND (reference sequence). Here the CDR3 DNA reads TGTGCCTCTCAGGGGGGACACAGCTATGGCTACACCTTC. This sequence encodes CASQGGHSYGYTF.

V is TRBV6-1 and J is TRBJ1-2; D ambiguous. The V gene lost 2 bases and the J gene lost 6 bases, with 16 bases spanning the gap. CDR3 length: 15 amino acids. Germline V CDR1 and CDR2: MNHNS, SASEGT. The CDR3 nucleotides read TGTGCCAGCAGTGAATGGACTGCAGAGAGAGATGGCTACACCTTC. It codes for CASSEWTAERDGYTF.

V usage is TRBV2 and J usage is TRBJ2-1; 11 positions match TRBD2. CDR3 size: 16 residues. The V gene's germline CDR1 is SNHLY and CDR2 FYNNEI. Unmatched junction bases numbered 7, after V lost 6 bases and J lost 3 bases. The CDR3 reads CASRSSGTSGYNEQFF. The DNA of the CDR3 is TGTGCCAGCAGATCCTCCGGGACTAGCGGCTACAATGAGCAGTTCTTC. The whole variable domain, remainder taken from reference TRBV2 and TRBJ2-1, is EPEVTQTPSHQVTQMGQEVILRCVPISNHLYFYWYRQILGQKVEFLVSFYNNEISEKSEIFDDQFSVERPDGSNFTLKIRSTKLEDSAMYFCASRSSGTSGYNEQFFGPGTRLTVL.

The gene calls are TRBV5-1 and TRBJ1-1, with 9 bases fitting TRBD1. The CDR3 is made up of 18 amino acids. The germline V gene encodes CDR1 SGHRS and CDR2 YFSETQ. The trim removed 2 bases at V and 0 bases at J, leaving 11 bases unmatched. The CDR3 reads CASSLGGLGTGLNTEAFF. CDR3 in DNA: TGCGCCAGCAGCTTAGGGGGCCTGGGGACAGGGCTGAACACTGAAGCTTTCTTT. The variable domain in full, completed from reference TRBV5-1 and TRBJ1-1, reads KAGVTQTPRYLIKTRGQQVTLSCSPISGHRSVSWYQQTPGQGLQFLFEYFSETQRNKGNFPGRFSGRQFSNSRSEMNVSTLELGDSALYLCASSLGGLGTGLNTEAFFGQGTRLTVV.

The chain links TRBV2 to TRBJ1-2, with D unclear. Germline V gene data show CDR1 as SNHLY and CDR2 as FYNNEI. The CDR3 consists of 14 residues. V lost 2 bases and J 7 bases, leaving 14 bases between the germline ends. CDR3 nucleotides: TGTGCCAGCAGTGAAATCGCAGGACTTGGTGGCTACACCTTC. Translated, it gives CASSEIAGLGGYTF.

V is TRBV4-1 and J is TRBJ1-5; perhaps TRBD1 as D (5 bases). The V and J ends lost 1 base and 2 bases respectively, with 12 bases between them. CDR1 is MGHRA and CDR2 is YSYEKL in the germline V gene. The CDR3 extends over 16 amino acids. This CDR3 reads CASSQGGGGRNQPQHF. The DNA of the CDR3 is TGCGCCAGCAGCCAAGGTGGGGGAGGACGCAATCAGCCCCAGCATTTT.

The genes are TRBV6-5 and TRBJ1-1, with unresolved D. Germline lookup yields CDR1 MNHEY and CDR2 SVGAGI. The CDR3 has 13 residues. Trimming took 2 bases from V and 4 from J, leaving 8 bases between them. The CDR3 protein is CASSYLGSTEAFF. CDR3 nucleotides: TGTGCCAGCAGTTACCTCGGTTCCACTGAAGCTTTCTTT.

This chain links TRBV30 with TRBJ2-1; possible D gene TRBD2, 6 bases. Trimming removed 6 bases at V and 6 bases at J, with 9 bases between. In germline, CDR1 is GTSNPN, CDR2 SVGIG (reference sequence). The CDR3 is 11 residues long. Here the CDR3 reads CACGTSNEQFF. CDR3 nucleotides: TGTGCCTGCGGGACTTCCAATGAGCAGTTCTTC.

This clone was observed once. V is TRBV5-4 and J is TRBJ1-2; maybe TRBD1 (5 bases). The CDR3 sequence is 16 residues long. V was clipped by 0 bases and J by 0 bases, with 12 bases between them. The germline CDR1 and CDR2 sequences are SGHNT and YYREEE (reference sequence). The CDR3 loop reads CASSLGGRATNYGYTF. The CDR3, as DNA: TGTGCCAGCAGCTTGGGAGGCAGGGCTACTAACTATGGCTACACCTTC.

This clone has only one observation. The chain is built from TRBV15 and TRBJ1-1; D unresolved. CDR3 length equals 13 residues. The V end lost 3 bases, the J end lost 1 base, and 6 bases lay between the germline ends. Germline V gene lookup returns CDR1 LNHNV and CDR2 YYDKDF (reference sequence). The CDR3 loop is CATSSWQNTEAFF. In DNA form, the CDR3 reads TGTGCCACCAGCAGTTGGCAGAACACTGAAGCTTTCTTT.